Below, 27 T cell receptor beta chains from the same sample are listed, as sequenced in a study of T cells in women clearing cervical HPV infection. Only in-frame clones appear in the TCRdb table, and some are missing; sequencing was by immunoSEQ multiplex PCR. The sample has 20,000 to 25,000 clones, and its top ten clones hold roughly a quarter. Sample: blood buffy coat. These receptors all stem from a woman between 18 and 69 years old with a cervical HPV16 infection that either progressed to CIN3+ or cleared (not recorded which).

Partial CDR3 DNA: TGTGCCAGCAGCCCTTACGGGGGAGTAGAT. Its translation is CASSPYGGVD. The CDR3 in its entirety is CASSPYGGVDAFF. V usage is TRBV7-8 and J usage is TRBJ1-1; D possibly corresponds to TRBD1 (5 bases). Coverage ceases 3 residues before the CDR3 finishes, and the germline J gene fills in the end. The CDR3 is made up of 13 amino acids. Germline V gives CDR1 SGHVS, CDR2 FQNEAQ. Complete variable domain (other parts from reference TRBV7-8 and TRBJ1-1): GAGVSQSPRYKVAKRGQDVALRCDPISGHVSLFWYQQALGQGPEFLTYFQNEAQLDKSGLPSDRFFAERPEGSVSTLKIQRTQQEDSAVYLCASSPYGGVDAFFGQGTRLTVV.

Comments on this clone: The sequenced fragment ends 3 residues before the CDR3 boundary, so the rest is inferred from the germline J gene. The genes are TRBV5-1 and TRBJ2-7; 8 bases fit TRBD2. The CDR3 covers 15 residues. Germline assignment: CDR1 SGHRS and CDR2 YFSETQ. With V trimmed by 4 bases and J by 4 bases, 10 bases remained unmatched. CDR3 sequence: CASSRNGVAGYEQYF. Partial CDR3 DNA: TGCGCCAGCAGCCGGAATGGGGTAGCGGGGTACGAG.

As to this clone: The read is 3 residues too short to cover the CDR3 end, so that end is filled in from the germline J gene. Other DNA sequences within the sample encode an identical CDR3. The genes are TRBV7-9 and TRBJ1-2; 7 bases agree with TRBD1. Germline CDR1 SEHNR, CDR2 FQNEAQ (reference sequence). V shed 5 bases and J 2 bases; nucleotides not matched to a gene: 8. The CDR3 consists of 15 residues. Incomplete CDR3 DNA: TGTGCCAGCAGCAACCGGGACAGCCACAACTATGGC. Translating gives CASSNRDSHNYG. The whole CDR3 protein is CASSNRDSHNYGYTF.

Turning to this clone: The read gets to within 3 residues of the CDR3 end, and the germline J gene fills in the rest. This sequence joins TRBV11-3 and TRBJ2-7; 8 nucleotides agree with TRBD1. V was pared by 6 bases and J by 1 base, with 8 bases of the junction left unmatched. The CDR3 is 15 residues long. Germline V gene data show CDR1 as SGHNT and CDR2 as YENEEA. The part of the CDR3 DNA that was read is TGTGCCAGCAGATGGACCGGGACAGGTTCCTACGAG. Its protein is CASRWTGTGSYE. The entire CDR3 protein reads CASRWTGTGSYEQYF.

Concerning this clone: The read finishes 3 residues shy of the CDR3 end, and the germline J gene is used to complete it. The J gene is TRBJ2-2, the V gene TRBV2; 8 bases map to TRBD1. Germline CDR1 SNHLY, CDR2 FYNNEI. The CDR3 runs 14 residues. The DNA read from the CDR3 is TGTGCCAGCAGAGGACAGGGTTTCGATTCACCG. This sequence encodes CASRGQGFDSP. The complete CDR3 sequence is CASRGQGFDSPLFF.

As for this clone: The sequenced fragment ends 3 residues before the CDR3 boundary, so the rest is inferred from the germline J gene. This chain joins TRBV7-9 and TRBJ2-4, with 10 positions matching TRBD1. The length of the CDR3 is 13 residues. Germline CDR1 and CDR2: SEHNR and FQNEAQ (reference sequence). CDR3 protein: CASSQGDRGSQYF. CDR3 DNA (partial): TGTGCCAGCAGCCAGGGGGACAGGGGATCT. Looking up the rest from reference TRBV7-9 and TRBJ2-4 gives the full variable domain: DTGVSQNPRHKITKRGQNVTFRCDPISEHNRLYWYRQTLGQGPEFLTYFQNEAQLEKSRLLSDRFSAERPKGSFSTLEIQRTEQGDSAMYLCASSQGDRGSQYFGAGTRLSVL.

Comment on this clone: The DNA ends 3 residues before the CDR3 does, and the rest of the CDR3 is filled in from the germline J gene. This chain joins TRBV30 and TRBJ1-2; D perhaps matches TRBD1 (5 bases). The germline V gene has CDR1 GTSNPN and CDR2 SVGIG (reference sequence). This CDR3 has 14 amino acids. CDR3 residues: CAWKPSGTPYGYTF. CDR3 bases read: TGTGCCTGGAAACCGTCCGGGACTCCTTACGGC.

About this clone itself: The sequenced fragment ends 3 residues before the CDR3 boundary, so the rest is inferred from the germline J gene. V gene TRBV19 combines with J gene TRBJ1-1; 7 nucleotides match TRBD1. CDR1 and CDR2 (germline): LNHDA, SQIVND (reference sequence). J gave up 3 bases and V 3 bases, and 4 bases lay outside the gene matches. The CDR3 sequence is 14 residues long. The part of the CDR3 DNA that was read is TGTGCCAGTAGTATCTCCGACAGGGACACTGAA. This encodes CASSISDRDTE. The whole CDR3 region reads CASSISDRDTEAFF.

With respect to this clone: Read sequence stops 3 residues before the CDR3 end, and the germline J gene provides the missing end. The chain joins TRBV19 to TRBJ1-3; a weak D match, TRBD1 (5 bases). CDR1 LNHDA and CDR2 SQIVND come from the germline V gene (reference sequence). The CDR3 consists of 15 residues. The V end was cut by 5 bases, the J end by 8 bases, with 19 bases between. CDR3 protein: CASSPNRGQRDTIYF. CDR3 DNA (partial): TGTGCCAGTAGTCCCAATAGGGGCCAGAGGGACACC.

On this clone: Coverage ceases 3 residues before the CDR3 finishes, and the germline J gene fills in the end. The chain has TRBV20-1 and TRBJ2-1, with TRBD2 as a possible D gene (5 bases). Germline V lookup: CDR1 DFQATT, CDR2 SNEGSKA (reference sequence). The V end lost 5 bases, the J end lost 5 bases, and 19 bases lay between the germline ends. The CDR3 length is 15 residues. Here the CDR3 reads CSARPHSASNNEQFF. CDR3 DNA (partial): TGCAGTGCTCGCCCCCATAGCGCGAGTAACAATGAG.

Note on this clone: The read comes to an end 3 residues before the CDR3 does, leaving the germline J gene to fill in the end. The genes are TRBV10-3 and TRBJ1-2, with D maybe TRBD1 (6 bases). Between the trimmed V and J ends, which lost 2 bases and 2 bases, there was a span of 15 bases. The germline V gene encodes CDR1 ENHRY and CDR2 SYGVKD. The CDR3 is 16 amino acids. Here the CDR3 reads CAISELLSGVNYGYTF. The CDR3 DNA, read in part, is TGTGCCATCAGTGAGCTTTTATCAGGGGTCAACTATGGC.

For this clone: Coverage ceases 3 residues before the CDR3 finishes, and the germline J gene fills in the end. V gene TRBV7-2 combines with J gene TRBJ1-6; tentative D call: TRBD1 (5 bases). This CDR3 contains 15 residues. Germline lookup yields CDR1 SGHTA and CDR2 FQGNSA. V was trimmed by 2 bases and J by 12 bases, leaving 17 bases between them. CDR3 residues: CASSLIGQGNRPLHF. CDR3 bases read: TGTGCCAGCAGCTTAATTGGGCAGGGAAATCGACCC.

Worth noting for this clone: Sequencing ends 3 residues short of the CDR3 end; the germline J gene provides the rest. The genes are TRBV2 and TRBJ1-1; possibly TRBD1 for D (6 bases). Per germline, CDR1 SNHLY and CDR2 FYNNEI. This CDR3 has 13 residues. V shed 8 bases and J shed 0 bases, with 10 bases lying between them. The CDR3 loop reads CASRDNLNTEAFF. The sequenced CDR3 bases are TGTGCCAGCCGGGACAACCTGAACACTGAA.

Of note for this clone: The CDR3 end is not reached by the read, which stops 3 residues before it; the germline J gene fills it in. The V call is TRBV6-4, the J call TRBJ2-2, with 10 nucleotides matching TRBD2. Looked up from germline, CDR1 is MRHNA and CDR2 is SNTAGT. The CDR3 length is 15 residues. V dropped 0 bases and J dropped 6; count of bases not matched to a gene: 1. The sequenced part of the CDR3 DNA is TGTGCCAGCAGTGACTCAGCGGGAGGGCCCGGGGAG. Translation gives CASSDSAGGPGE. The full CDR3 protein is CASSDSAGGPGELFF.

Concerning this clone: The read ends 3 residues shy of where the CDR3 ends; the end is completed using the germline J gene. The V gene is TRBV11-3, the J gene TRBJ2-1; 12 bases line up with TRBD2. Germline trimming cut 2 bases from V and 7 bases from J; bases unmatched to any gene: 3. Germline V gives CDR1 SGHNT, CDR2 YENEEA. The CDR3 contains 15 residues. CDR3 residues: CASSLRLAGANEQFF. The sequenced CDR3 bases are TGTGCCAGCAGCTTACGACTAGCGGGAGCAAATGAG.

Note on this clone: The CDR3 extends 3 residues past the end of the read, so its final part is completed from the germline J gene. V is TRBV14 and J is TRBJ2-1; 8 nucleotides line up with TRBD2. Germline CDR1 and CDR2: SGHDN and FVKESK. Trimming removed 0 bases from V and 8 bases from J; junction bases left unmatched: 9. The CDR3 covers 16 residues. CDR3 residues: CASSQDFGLARDEQFF. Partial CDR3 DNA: TGTGCCAGCAGCCAAGATTTCGGACTAGCAAGAGATGAG.

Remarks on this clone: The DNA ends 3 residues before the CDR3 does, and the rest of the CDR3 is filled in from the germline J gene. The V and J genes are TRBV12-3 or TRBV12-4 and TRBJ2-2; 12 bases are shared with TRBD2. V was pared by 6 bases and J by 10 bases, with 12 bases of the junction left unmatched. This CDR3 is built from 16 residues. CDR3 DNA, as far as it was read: TGTGCCAGCAGCCAAAGGGTACTAGCGGGGGGCTTGGAG. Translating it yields CASSQRVLAGGLE. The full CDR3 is CASSQRVLAGGLELFF.

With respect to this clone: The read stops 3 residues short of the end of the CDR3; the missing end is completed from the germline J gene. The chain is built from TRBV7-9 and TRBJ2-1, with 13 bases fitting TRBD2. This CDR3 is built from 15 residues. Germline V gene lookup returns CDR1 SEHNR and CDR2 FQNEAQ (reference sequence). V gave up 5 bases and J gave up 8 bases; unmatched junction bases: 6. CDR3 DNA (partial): TGTGCCAGCAGCCCACTAGCGGGAGGGGGCTATGAG. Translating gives CASSPLAGGGYE. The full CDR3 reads CASSPLAGGGYEQFF.

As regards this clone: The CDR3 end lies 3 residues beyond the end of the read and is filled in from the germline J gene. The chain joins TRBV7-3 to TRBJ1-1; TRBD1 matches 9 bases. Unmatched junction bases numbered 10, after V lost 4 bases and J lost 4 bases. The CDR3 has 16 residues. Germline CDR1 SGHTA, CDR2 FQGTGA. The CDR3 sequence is CASSSTTGGSGTEAFF. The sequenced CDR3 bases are TGTGCCAGCAGCTCAACTACAGGGGGCTCGGGCACTGAA. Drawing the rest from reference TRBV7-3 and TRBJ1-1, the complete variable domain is GAGVSQTPSNKVTEKGKYVELRCDPISGHTALYWYRQSLGQGPEFLIYFQGTGAADDSGLPNDRFFAVRPEGSVSTLKIQRTERGDSAVYLCASSSTTGGSGTEAFFGQGTRLTVV.

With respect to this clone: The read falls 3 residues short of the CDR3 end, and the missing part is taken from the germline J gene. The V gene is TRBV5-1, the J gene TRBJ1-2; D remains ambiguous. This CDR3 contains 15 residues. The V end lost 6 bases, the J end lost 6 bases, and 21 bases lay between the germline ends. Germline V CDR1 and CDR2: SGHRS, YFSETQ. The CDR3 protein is CASTLEGSGLDGYTF. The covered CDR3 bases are TGCGCCAGCACCCTCGAGGGCAGCGGGTTAGATGGC.

The covered CDR3 bases are TGTGCCATCAGTGAATCCACAGATACC. It is translated as CAISESTDT. The entire CDR3 sequence reads CAISESTDTYTF. This chain connects TRBV10-3 to TRBJ1-2, with D unclear. The read finishes 3 residues shy of the CDR3 end, and the germline J gene is used to complete it. The V gene's germline CDR1 is ENHRY and CDR2 SYGVKD. The CDR3 is 12 amino acids.

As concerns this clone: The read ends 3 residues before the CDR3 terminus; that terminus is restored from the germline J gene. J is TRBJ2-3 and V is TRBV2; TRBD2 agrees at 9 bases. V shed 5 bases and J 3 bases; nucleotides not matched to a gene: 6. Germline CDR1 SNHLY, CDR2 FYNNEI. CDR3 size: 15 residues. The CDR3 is CASSREGLATDTQYF. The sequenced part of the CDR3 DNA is TGTGCCAGCAGTAGAGAAGGACTAGCGACAGATACG.

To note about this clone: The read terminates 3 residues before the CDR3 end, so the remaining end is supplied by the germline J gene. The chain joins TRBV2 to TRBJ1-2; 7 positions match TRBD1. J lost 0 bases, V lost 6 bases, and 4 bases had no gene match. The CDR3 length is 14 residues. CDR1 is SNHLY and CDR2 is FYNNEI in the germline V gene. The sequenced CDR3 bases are TGTGCCAGCAGGGGGGACAGCTCTAACTATGGC. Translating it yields CASRGDSSNYG. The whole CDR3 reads CASRGDSSNYGYTF.

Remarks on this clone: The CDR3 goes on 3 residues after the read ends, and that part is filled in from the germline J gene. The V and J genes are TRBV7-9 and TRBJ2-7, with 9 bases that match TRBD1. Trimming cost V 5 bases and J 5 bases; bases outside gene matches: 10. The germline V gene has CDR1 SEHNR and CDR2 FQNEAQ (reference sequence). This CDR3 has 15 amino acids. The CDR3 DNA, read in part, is TGTGCCAGCAGCGACACCGGGACAGGGCATAACGAG. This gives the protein CASSDTGTGHNE. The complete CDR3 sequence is CASSDTGTGHNEQYF.

CDR3 DNA, as far as it was read: TGCGCCAGCAGCGCTGGACTAGCGGGGGTGAACACCGGGGAG. The encoded protein is CASSAGLAGVNTGE. The entire CDR3 protein is CASSAGLAGVNTGELFF. J is TRBJ2-2 and V is TRBV5-1; 13 bases align to TRBD2. The CDR3 end falls 3 residues outside the read, so it is completed with the germline J gene. V trimming: 4 bases; J trimming: 1 base; junction bases outside the gene matches: 4. CDR3 size: 17 residues. Germline V gene lookup returns CDR1 SGHRS and CDR2 YFSETQ.

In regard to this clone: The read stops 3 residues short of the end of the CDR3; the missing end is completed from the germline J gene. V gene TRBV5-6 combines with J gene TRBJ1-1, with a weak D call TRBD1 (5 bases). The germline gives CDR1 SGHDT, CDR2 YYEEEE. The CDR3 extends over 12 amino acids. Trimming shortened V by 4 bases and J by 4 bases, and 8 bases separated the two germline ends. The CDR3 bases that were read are TGTGCCAGCAGCAGAGGGGTCACTGAA. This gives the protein CASSRGVTE. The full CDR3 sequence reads CASSRGVTEAFF.

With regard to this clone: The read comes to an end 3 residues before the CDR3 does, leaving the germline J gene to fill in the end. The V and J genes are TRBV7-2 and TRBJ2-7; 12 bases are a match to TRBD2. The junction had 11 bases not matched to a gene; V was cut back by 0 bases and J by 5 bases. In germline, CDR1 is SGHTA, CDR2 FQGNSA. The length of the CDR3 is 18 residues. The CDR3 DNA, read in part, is TGTGCCAGCAGCTTAGCATCGGCCGGACTAGCGGGAACCCACGAG. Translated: CASSLASAGLAGTHE. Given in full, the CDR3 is CASSLASAGLAGTHEQYF.